This T cell receptor (beta chain) was profiled in a study of T cells in Graves' hyperthyroidism and ophthalmopathy. V dropped 4 bases and J dropped 3 bases, with 22 bases sitting between them. The CDR3 covers 18 residues. Looked up from germline, CDR1 is LGHDT and CDR2 is YNNKEL (reference sequence). Amplified TCR beta CDR3 regions came from RNA transcripts. With the HTBI primer set, the TCR CDR3 went through a first round of RT-PCR. TCRdb redid the calling of the multiplex PCR reads with MiXCR, one entry per CDR3 protein. Of roughly 700,000 distinct CDR3 sequences in the sample, 15% to 20% were seen once.

This chain connects TRBV3-1 to TRBJ2-1; D unresolved. Sequencing used blood. This clonotype was sampled from a man in his fifties with Graves' hyperthyroidism. Here the CDR3 DNA reads TGTGCCAGCAGCCGACAAGAGGCCCTGGGCCTATACTACAATGAGCAGTTCTTC. It codes for CASSRQEALGLYYNEQFF.